These T cell receptor beta chains were read from a single sample in a study of cytomegalovirus exposure and HLA in healthy donors. The repertoire was sequenced with immunoSEQ multiplex PCR; TCRdb's copy has only in-frame clones and lacks some. The sample carries roughly 200,000 clones, roughly 76% recorded once. Sequencing was carried out using PBMCs. These receptors came from a woman aged 25 to 39 in good health and CMV-seropositive. The CDR3 runs from the conserved cysteine through the conserved F or W. A D gene is named only where the DNA matches it firmly. Size tells how often a clone was seen (once, few, many) or the class of an expanded clone, and some rows leave it out.

abundance: .; v_gene: TRBV2; len: 15; j_gene: TRBJ2-1; d_gene: .; CDR3nt: TGTGCCAGCAGTGACCGGCGGGGCTACTACAATGAGCAGTTCTTC; CDR3aa: CASSDRRGYYNEQFF
abundance: few; v_gene: TRBV19; len: 15; j_gene: TRBJ2-2; d_gene: .; CDR3nt: TGTGCCAGTAGTATAGACAGGAGGGGCACCGGGGAGCTGTTTTTT; CDR3aa: CASSIDRRGTGELFF
abundance: .; v_gene: TRBV30; len: 15; j_gene: TRBJ1-4; d_gene: .; CDR3nt: TGTGCCTGGAGTGTGTATTGGCGGACTAATGAAAAACTGTTTTTT; CDR3aa: CAWSVYWRTNEKLFF
abundance: few; v_gene: TRBV18; len: 15; j_gene: TRBJ1-3; d_gene: .; CDR3nt: TGTGCCAGCTCACAAGGACAGAGCTCTGGAAACACCATATATTTT; CDR3aa: CASSQGQSSGNTIYF
abundance: .; v_gene: TRBV19; len: 15; j_gene: TRBJ1-1; d_gene: .; CDR3nt: TGTGCCAGTAGTTCGCGACAGAAGGTGATCACTGAAGCTTTCTTT; CDR3aa: CASSSRQKVITEAFF
abundance: .; v_gene: TRBV5-1; len: 16; j_gene: TRBJ2-3; d_gene: .; CDR3nt: TGCGCCAGCAGCTTGGGCGGCGGGGGCAGCACAGATACGCAGTATTTT; CDR3aa: CASSLGGGGSTDTQYF
abundance: .; v_gene: TRBV6-5; len: 13; j_gene: TRBJ2-5; d_gene: .; CDR3nt: TGTGCCAGCAGTTCACCCGGTCCAGAGACCCAGTACTTC; CDR3aa: CASSSPGPETQYF
abundance: .; v_gene: TRBV6-6; len: 15; j_gene: TRBJ2-7; d_gene: TRBD1; CDR3nt: TGTGCCAGCAGTAATCCGGGACAGGGCCACTACGAGCAGTACTTC; CDR3aa: CASSNPGQGHYEQYF
abundance: .; v_gene: TRBV7-8; len: 16; j_gene: TRBJ2-7; d_gene: .; CDR3nt: TGTGCCAGCAGCTTAGATCGGAGTAGCGCCTTCTACGAGCAGTACTTC; CDR3aa: CASSLDRSSAFYEQYF
abundance: few; v_gene: TRBV4-2; len: 16; j_gene: TRBJ2-7; d_gene: .; CDR3nt: TGTGCCAGCAGTCATGACAAGCAGAAGACGGCATACGAGCAGTACTTC; CDR3aa: CASSHDKQKTAYEQYF
abundance: few; v_gene: TRBV4-3; len: 14; j_gene: TRBJ1-1; d_gene: .; CDR3nt: TGCGCCAGCAGCCGACTTTTCTGGGGCCCTGAAGCTTTCTTT; CDR3aa: CASSRLFWGPEAFF
abundance: .; v_gene: TRBV5-4; len: 15; j_gene: TRBJ2-3; d_gene: .; CDR3nt: TGTGCCAGCAGGTACAGGGCCGGCAACACAGATACGCAGTATTTT; CDR3aa: CASRYRAGNTDTQYF
abundance: .; v_gene: TRBV7-2; len: 15; j_gene: TRBJ2-7; d_gene: TRBD2; CDR3nt: TGTGCCAGCAGCGCACGACTAGCGGGAGCGCACGAGCAGTACTTC; CDR3aa: CASSARLAGAHEQYF
abundance: .; v_gene: TRBV20-1; len: 10; j_gene: TRBJ2-5; d_gene: .; CDR3nt: TGCAGTGCTTCCGAAGAGACCCAGTACTTC; CDR3aa: CSASEETQYF
abundance: .; v_gene: TRBV5-6; len: 11; j_gene: TRBJ1-2; d_gene: TRBD1; CDR3nt: TGTGCCAGCAGCAACAGGGGCCCTTACACCTTC; CDR3aa: CASSNRGPYTF
abundance: .; v_gene: TRBV5-1; len: 15; j_gene: TRBJ2-1; d_gene: TRBD1; CDR3nt: TGCGCCAGCAGTAAGGGACAGGGGGACTCCAATGAGCAGTTCTTC; CDR3aa: CASSKGQGDSNEQFF
abundance: few; v_gene: TRBV30; len: 15; j_gene: TRBJ1-5; d_gene: TRBD1; CDR3nt: TGTGCCTGGAGTGTTTTGGGACAGGGAGATCAGCCCCAGCATTTT; CDR3aa: CAWSVLGQGDQPQHF
abundance: .; v_gene: TRBV27; len: 15; j_gene: TRBJ2-3; d_gene: .; CDR3nt: TGTGCCAGCAGTCGGTCCAGGGGGGCATATGATACGCAGTATTTT; CDR3aa: CASSRSRGAYDTQYF
abundance: .; v_gene: TRBV6-5; len: 13; j_gene: TRBJ2-7; d_gene: TRBD2; CDR3nt: TGTGCCAGCAGTTACTCGCGCGGGAGGGAGCAGTACTTC; CDR3aa: CASSYSRGREQYF
abundance: .; v_gene: TRBV30; len: 15; j_gene: TRBJ2-7; d_gene: .; CDR3nt: TGTGCCTGGAGTGTAGGAGCAGGTGCAGGGGATGAGCAGTACTTC; CDR3aa: CAWSVGAGAGDEQYF
abundance: .; v_gene: TRBV4-1; len: 11; j_gene: TRBJ1-2; d_gene: .; CDR3nt: TGCGCCAGCAGCCGGGCAGGTGGCTACACCTTC; CDR3aa: CASSRAGGYTF
abundance: .; v_gene: TRBV6-6; len: 15; j_gene: TRBJ1-1; d_gene: .; CDR3nt: TGTGCCAGCAGTAGTCCGGAGGTATCGAACACTGAAGCTTTCTTT; CDR3aa: CASSSPEVSNTEAFF
abundance: .; v_gene: TRBV6-5; len: 15; j_gene: TRBJ1-6; d_gene: TRBD1; CDR3nt: TGTGCCAGCAGCGACCGGGACAGGGGTGGTTCACCCCTCCACTTT; CDR3aa: CASSDRDRGGSPLHF
abundance: .; v_gene: TRBV4-1; len: 15; j_gene: TRBJ1-2; d_gene: .; CDR3nt: TGCGCCAGCAGCCAAGTCGGGAGGGGAATCTATGGCTACACCTTC; CDR3aa: CASSQVGRGIYGYTF
abundance: few; v_gene: TRBV28; len: 14; j_gene: TRBJ2-1; d_gene: .; CDR3nt: TGTGCCAGCTTGAGGGACACCTTAAACAATGAGCAGTTCTTC; CDR3aa: CASLRDTLNNEQFF
abundance: .; v_gene: TRBV10-1; len: 13; j_gene: TRBJ2-1; d_gene: .; CDR3nt: TGCGCCACCGAAGGCGGGGCGCAGGGTGAGCAGTTCTTC; CDR3aa: CATEGGAQGEQFF
abundance: .; v_gene: TRBV9; len: 14; j_gene: TRBJ1-6; d_gene: TRBD1; CDR3nt: TGTGCCAGCACCCCGGGACAGGGCGCATCACCCCTCCACTTT; CDR3aa: CASTPGQGASPLHF
abundance: few; v_gene: TRBV29-1; len: 12; j_gene: TRBJ1-1; d_gene: .; CDR3nt: TGCAGCGTCAACAGGGCGAACACTGAAGCTTTCTTT; CDR3aa: CSVNRANTEAFF
abundance: .; v_gene: TRBV19; len: 15; j_gene: TRBJ2-7; d_gene: .; CDR3nt: TGTGCCAGTAGTTACGACGGCAGGGCCCCCTCCGAGCAGTACTTC; CDR3aa: CASSYDGRAPSEQYF
abundance: .; v_gene: TRBV30; len: 12; j_gene: TRBJ2-5; d_gene: .; CDR3nt: TGTGCCTGGAGTGGAGGCGGGGAGACCCAGTACTTC; CDR3aa: CAWSGGGETQYF
abundance: .; v_gene: TRBV28; len: 15; j_gene: TRBJ1-2; d_gene: TRBD1; CDR3nt: TGTGCCAGCAGTTTACCCCAGGGGGCGGGATATGGCTACACCTTC; CDR3aa: CASSLPQGAGYGYTF
abundance: .; v_gene: TRBV5-1; len: 13; j_gene: TRBJ1-2; d_gene: .; CDR3nt: TGCGCCAGCAGCTTCACAGGCTACTATGGCTACACCTTC; CDR3aa: CASSFTGYYGYTF
abundance: .; v_gene: TRBV19; len: 15; j_gene: TRBJ1-4; d_gene: .; CDR3nt: TGTGCCAGTAGTATGACAGCAGCAACTAATGAAAAACTGTTTTTT; CDR3aa: CASSMTAATNEKLFF
abundance: .; v_gene: TRBV5-6; len: 17; j_gene: TRBJ1-2; d_gene: TRBD1; CDR3nt: TGTGCCAGCAGCGGAGGAGATTCGGGGACAGCGATCTATGGCTACACCTTC; CDR3aa: CASSGGDSGTAIYGYTF
abundance: .; v_gene: TRBV28; len: 16; j_gene: TRBJ1-1; d_gene: .; CDR3nt: TGTGCCAGCAGTTTATATGGAAACAGGGTCAACACTGAAGCTTTCTTT; CDR3aa: CASSLYGNRVNTEAFF
abundance: .; v_gene: TRBV12-5; len: 21; j_gene: TRBJ2-1; d_gene: TRBD2; CDR3nt: TGTGCTAGTGGTTTGGCCATCGGGACTAGCGGGGGGGCCCTACCCTACAATGAGCAGTTCTTC; CDR3aa: CASGLAIGTSGGALPYNEQFF
abundance: .; v_gene: TRBV7-6; len: 13; j_gene: TRBJ1-2; d_gene: .; CDR3nt: TGTGCCAGCAGCTTTCCAGGGGCTCATGGCTACACCTTC; CDR3aa: CASSFPGAHGYTF
abundance: few; v_gene: TRBV6-5; len: 14; j_gene: TRBJ1-6; d_gene: TRBD1; CDR3nt: TGTGCCAGCAGACCGACAGGGGAGGATTCACCCCTCCACTTT; CDR3aa: CASRPTGEDSPLHF
abundance: .; v_gene: TRBV5-1; len: 15; j_gene: TRBJ1-4; d_gene: TRBD1; CDR3nt: TGCGCCAGCAGCTGGGGGACAGGGAGAGGTGAAAAACTGTTTTTT; CDR3aa: CASSWGTGRGEKLFF
abundance: few; v_gene: TRBV5-6; len: 15; j_gene: TRBJ2-2; d_gene: .; CDR3nt: TGTGCCAGCAGCTTGAAGGGGCACGGCACCGGGGAGCTGTTTTTT; CDR3aa: CASSLKGHGTGELFF
abundance: once; v_gene: TRBV4-2; len: 16; j_gene: TRBJ2-7; d_gene: TRBD1; CDR3nt: TGTGCCAGCAGCCCACAAGGGGGCTCCAGCTCCTACGAGCAGTACTTC; CDR3aa: CASSPQGGSSSYEQYF
abundance: .; v_gene: TRBV19; len: 17; j_gene: TRBJ1-5; d_gene: TRBD1; CDR3nt: TGTGCCAGTAGTCCCGGGACAGGGGGCGCGGGAAATCAGCCCCAGCATTTT; CDR3aa: CASSPGTGGAGNQPQHF
abundance: .; v_gene: TRBV6-5; len: 16; j_gene: TRBJ2-7; d_gene: TRBD1; CDR3nt: TGTGCCAGCAGTTCCCCCCACCGGGACAGGGGGCAAGAGCAGTACTTC; CDR3aa: CASSSPHRDRGQEQYF
abundance: .; v_gene: TRBV4-2; len: 15; j_gene: TRBJ1-4; d_gene: .; CDR3nt: TGTGCCAGCAGCCAGGGAGACGGCCCGAATGAAAAACTGTTTTTT; CDR3aa: CASSQGDGPNEKLFF
abundance: few; v_gene: TRBV28; len: 16; j_gene: TRBJ1-2; d_gene: TRBD1; CDR3nt: TGTGCCAGCAGTTTATGGCGGTCGACAGGGGAAAGCGGCTACACCTTC; CDR3aa: CASSLWRSTGESGYTF
abundance: few; v_gene: TRBV7-6; len: 15; j_gene: TRBJ2-7; d_gene: TRBD2; CDR3nt: TGTGCCAGCAGCAAACTAGCGGGGGGCCCTTACGAGCAGTACTTC; CDR3aa: CASSKLAGGPYEQYF
abundance: few; v_gene: TRBV4-1; len: 18; j_gene: TRBJ2-5; d_gene: TRBD2; CDR3nt: TGCGCCAGCAGCCAAGATCATCGGGGTAGCGGGGGGGAAGAGACCCAGTACTTC; CDR3aa: CASSQDHRGSGGEETQYF
abundance: .; v_gene: TRBV7-2; len: 17; j_gene: TRBJ2-6; d_gene: TRBD1; CDR3nt: TGTGCCAGCAGCTTAGTAGCGACAGGGGATGGGGCCAACGTCCTGACTTTC; CDR3aa: CASSLVATGDGANVLTF
abundance: .; v_gene: TRBV5-6; len: 15; j_gene: TRBJ1-2; d_gene: .; CDR3nt: TGTGCCAGCAGCTTGGCGGGGGGCGATCTCTATGGCTACACCTTC; CDR3aa: CASSLAGGDLYGYTF
abundance: many; v_gene: TRBV5-4; len: 16; j_gene: TRBJ2-1; d_gene: TRBD2; CDR3nt: TGTGCCAGCAGCCGGACTAGCGGGAGGGTTTATAATGAGCAGTTCTTC; CDR3aa: CASSRTSGRVYNEQFF
abundance: .; v_gene: TRBV30; len: 14; j_gene: TRBJ2-5; d_gene: TRBD1; CDR3nt: TGTGCCTGGGCACAGGGGGCATCGCGGGAGACCCAGTACTTC; CDR3aa: CAWAQGASRETQYF
abundance: .; v_gene: TRBV5-5; len: 15; j_gene: TRBJ2-2; d_gene: TRBD1; CDR3nt: TGTGCCAGCAGCGACTACAGGGGAAACACCGGGGAGCTGTTTTTT; CDR3aa: CASSDYRGNTGELFF
abundance: .; v_gene: TRBV5-1; len: 12; j_gene: TRBJ2-2; d_gene: TRBD1; CDR3nt: TGCGCCAGCTATGAGGGGGCCCGGGAGCTGTTTTTT; CDR3aa: CASYEGARELFF